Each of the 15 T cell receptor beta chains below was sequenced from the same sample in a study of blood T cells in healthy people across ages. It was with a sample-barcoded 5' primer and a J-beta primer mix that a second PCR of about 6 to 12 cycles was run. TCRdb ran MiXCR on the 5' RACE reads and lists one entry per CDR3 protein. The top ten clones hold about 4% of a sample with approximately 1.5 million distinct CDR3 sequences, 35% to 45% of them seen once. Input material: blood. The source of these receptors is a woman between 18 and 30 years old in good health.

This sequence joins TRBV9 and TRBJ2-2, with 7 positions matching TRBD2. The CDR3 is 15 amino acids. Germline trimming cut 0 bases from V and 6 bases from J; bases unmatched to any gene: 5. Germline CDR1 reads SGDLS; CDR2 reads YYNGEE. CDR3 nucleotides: TGTGCCAGCAGCGTAGCAAGCGGGGTTTCCGGGGAGCTGTTTTTT. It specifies CASSVASGVSGELFF.

The CDR3 region is CASSLGTVYNSPLHF. As DNA, the CDR3 is TGTGCCAGCAGCTTGGGGACAGTGTATAATTCACCCCTCCACTTT. The chain has TRBV5-5 and TRBJ1-6; maybe TRBD1 (6 bases). Trimming took 0 bases from V and 4 from J, leaving 8 bases between them. The CDR3 is made up of 15 amino acids. In germline, CDR1 is SGHKS, CDR2 YYEKEE (reference sequence).

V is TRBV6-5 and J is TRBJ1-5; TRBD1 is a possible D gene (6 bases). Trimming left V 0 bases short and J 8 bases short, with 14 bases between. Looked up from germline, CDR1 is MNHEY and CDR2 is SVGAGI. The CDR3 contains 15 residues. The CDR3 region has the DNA TGTGCCAGCAGTTACTCCGGACAGTCAAGGGAGCCCCAGCATTTT. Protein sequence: CASSYSGQSREPQHF.

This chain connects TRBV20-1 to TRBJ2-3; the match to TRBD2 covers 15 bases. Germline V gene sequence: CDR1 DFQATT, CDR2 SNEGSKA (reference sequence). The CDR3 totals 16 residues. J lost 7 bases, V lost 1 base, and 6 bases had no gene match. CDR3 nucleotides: TGCAGTGCTAGAGGGACTAGCGGGAGGGCCTTAAATACGCAGTATTTT. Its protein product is CSARGTSGRALNTQYF.

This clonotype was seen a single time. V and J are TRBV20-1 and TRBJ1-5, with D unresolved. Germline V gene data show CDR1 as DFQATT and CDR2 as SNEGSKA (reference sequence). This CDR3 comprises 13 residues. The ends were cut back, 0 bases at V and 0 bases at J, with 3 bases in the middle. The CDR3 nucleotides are TGCAGTGCTAGAGATTATAGCAATCAGCCCCAGCATTTT. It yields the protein CSARDYSNQPQHF.

Here the CDR3 reads CASSRRRGLETGELFF. The CDR3 bases are TGTGCCAGCAGCCGACGAAGGGGACTAGAGACCGGGGAGCTGTTTTTT. The chain combines TRBV27 with TRBJ2-2; 8 positions agree with TRBD2. The V gene end was trimmed by 6 bases and the J gene end by 5 bases; junction bases not matched to a gene: 11. Germline V gives CDR1 MNHEY, CDR2 SMNVEV (reference sequence). The CDR3 covers 16 residues.

This CDR3 is CSASEPRGADTQYF. CDR3 DNA: TGCAGTGCTAGCGAGCCTAGGGGCGCAGATACGCAGTATTTT. This chain links TRBV20-1 with TRBJ2-3, with TRBD1 as a possible D gene (5 bases). V shed 3 bases and J shed 4 bases, with 14 bases lying between them. Germline V gene lookup returns CDR1 DFQATT and CDR2 SNEGSKA (reference sequence). The CDR3 is made up of 14 amino acids.

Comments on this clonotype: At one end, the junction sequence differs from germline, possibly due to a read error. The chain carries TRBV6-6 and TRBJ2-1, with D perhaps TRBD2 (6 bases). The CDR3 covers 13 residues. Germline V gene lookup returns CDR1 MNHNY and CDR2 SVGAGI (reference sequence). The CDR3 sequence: CASRYSGGKEQFF. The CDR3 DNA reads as TGTGCCAGCAGGTACTCGGGCGGGAAGGAGCAGTTCTTC.

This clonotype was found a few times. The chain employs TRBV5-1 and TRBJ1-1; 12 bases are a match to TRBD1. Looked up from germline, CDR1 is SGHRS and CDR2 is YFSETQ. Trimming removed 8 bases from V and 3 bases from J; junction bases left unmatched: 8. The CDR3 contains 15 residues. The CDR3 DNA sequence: TGCGCCAGTATGGGGACAGGGGGCCTGCACACTGAAGCTTTCTTT. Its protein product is CASMGTGGLHTEAFF.

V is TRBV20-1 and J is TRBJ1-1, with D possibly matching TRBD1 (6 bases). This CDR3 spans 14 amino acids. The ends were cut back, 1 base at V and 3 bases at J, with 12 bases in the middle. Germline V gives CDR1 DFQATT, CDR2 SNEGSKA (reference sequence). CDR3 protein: CSARVFYRDTEAFF. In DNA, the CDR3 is TGCAGTGCTAGAGTTTTCTACAGGGACACTGAAGCTTTCTTT.

Here the CDR3 reads CASSFNSRVAHEQYF. In nucleotides, the CDR3 is TGTGCCAGCAGCTTTAACTCCAGGGTCGCCCACGAGCAGTACTTC. The rearrangement links TRBV5-5 to TRBJ2-7; TRBD1 might be the D (5 bases). The CDR3 covers 15 residues. The V and J ends lost 2 bases and 5 bases respectively, with 17 bases between them. CDR1 and CDR2 (germline): SGHKS, YYEKEE (reference sequence).

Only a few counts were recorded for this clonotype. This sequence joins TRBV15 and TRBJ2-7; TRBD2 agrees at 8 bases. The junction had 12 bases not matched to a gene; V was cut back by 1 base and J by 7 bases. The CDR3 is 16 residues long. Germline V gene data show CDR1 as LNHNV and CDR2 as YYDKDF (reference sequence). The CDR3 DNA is TGTGCCACCAGCAGAGTGACCGGGACTAGAGCTAATGAGCAGTACTTC. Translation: CATSRVTGTRANEQYF.

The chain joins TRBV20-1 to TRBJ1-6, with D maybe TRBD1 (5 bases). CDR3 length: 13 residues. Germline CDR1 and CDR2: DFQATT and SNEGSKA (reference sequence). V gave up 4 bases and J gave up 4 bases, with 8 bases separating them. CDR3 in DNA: TGCAGTGCTACCAGGGATTATAATTCACCCCTCCACTTT. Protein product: CSATRDYNSPLHF.

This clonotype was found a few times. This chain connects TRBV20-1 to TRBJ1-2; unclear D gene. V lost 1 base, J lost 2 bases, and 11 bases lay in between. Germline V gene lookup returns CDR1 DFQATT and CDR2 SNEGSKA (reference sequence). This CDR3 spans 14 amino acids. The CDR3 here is CSARAVSENYGYTF. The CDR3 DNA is TGCAGTGCTAGAGCGGTCAGTGAGAACTATGGCTACACCTTC.

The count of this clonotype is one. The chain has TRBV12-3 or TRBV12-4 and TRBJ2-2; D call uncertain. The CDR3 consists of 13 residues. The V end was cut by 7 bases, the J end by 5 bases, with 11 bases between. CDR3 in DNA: TGTGCCAGCACCATGGGGTCGACCGGGGAGCTGTTTTTT. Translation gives CASTMGSTGELFF.